Reported below is one T cell receptor (beta chain). This clonotype was detected many times. Its antigen has not been determined. No per-base quality is available; no much larger clone lies one base away. These data originate in a study of T cells in Graves' hyperthyroidism and ophthalmopathy (dated by TCRdb to between 2018 and 2021). Regarding the research as a whole: Peripheral blood samples were taken at initial diagnosis, before any treatment was given. A discovery cohort of about 100 patients, approximately 44 with Graves' ophthalmopathy and under 60 with stable Graves' hyperthyroidism, was used to find distinguishing TCR V-J signatures. Prospective prediction of ophthalmopathy was tested in an independent validation cohort consisting of fewer than 20 hyperthyroidism patients and around 16 patients who later progressed to ophthalmopathy. The 75 to 100 discovery patients were divided at random into training and test sets in a 7:3 ratio. In about 6 Graves' hyperthyroidism patients, the study also compared T-cell repertoires from thyroid tissue with T-cell repertoires from blood. After blood sampling, hyperthyroidism patients were treated with methimazole at a starting dose of 30 mg daily, and ophthalmopathy patients were treated with high-dose intravenous methylprednisolone. The paper describes TCR Vbeta CDR3 sequencing of 135 peripheral blood samples, made up of 40 to 45 ophthalmopathy patients, roughly 75 hyperthyroidism patients and 17 progressor patients. Study-level results and caveats: No statistical method was used to set the sample size in advance, and investigators knew the group allocation. In validation, the model predicted progression to ophthalmopathy with over 65% sensitivity and roughly 72% specificity, a median of 6.5 months before onset. Most expanded thyroid clonotypes (frequency above 0.001) were also detected in blood, a finding suggesting that blood repertoires may reflect thyroid immune responses. A model built on a 13 V-J signature distinguished ophthalmopathy from stable hyperthyroidism, reaching roughly 88% sensitivity and about 81% specificity in cross-validation and 80%/75% in testing.

A patient counted as having stable Graves' hyperthyroidism if no progression to ophthalmopathy occurred over 18 months of follow-up. The hyperthyroidism patients were between 18 and 65 years old and newly diagnosed, with a disease duration of less than 2 months. The study excluded patients with uncontrolled infections, other autoimmune diseases, pregnancy or lactation. Diagnoses relied on clinical symptoms, serum thyroxine and TRAb, thyroid ultrasound and orbital computed tomography. Ficoll-Paque density gradient centrifugation was used to isolate PBMCs from approximately 10 ml of fresh peripheral blood. Total RNA was extracted using Trizol reagent, and RNA quality was assessed on an Agilent 2100 Bioanalyzer. Based on the germline V gene (reference sequence), the CDR1 and CDR2 sequences are LNHNV and YYDKDF. Reading from cysteine to phenylalanine, the CDR3 counts 13 amino acids. This entry keeps only the CDR3 DNA: 39 bases, framed from base 1. The junction carries 10 bases between V and J, which are trimmed by 0 bases and 8 bases respectively.

Amplification of TCR beta CDR3 regions was carried out from RNA transcripts. The first round of RT-PCR for the TCR CDR3 was performed with the HTBI primer set and the Qiagen OneStep RT-PCR kit. Libraries were constructed in a second round of multiplex PCR, after which size selection and purification were carried out. Libraries were sequenced paired-end with 100 bp reads on an Illumina HiSeq2000. The authors' pipeline ran thus. SOAPnuke was used to process the raw data, throwing out any read that contained adapters or uncalled bases, had a mean Phred below 15, or lacked an exact constant-primer or identifier match. High-quality paired reads were merged with COPE v1.2.5, and unique nucleotide sequences were defined as clonotypes. MiTCR v1.1 was used to align clonotypes to the IMGT TRBV, TRBD and TRBJ reference segments. The analysis was restricted to V-J combinations with a frequency above 0.0001, which together covered just over 99% of the repertoires. A TCS score was defined as the ratio of F50 (clonal expansion) to E x V (chaos), with BLOSUM62-based TCRdist applied between CDR3 peptides within each V-J. Welch's t-statistics and random forest reduced around 550 V-J features to 13, which were used in a naive Bayes classifier (R e1071). Through fastp at Q25 and MiXCR, TCRdb rebuilt clones from the public reads, retaining in-frame beta chains. Each CDR3 protein gets just one entry, which takes the most common genes and DNA from the rows behind it. Here the V and J calls rest on TCRdb's processing, not on the authors' analysis. The sample table holds a few hundred thousand distinct CDR3 sequences, of which 15% to 20% were seen once. Approximately 4% of the sample rests with the top ten.

Sequences were obtained from blood. The source of this sequence is a woman under 30 with Graves' hyperthyroidism. The V gene is TRBV15 and the J gene is TRBJ1-2; a weak D assignment points to TRBD1 (6 bases agree). CDR3 protein: CATSRDRGRGYTF. The nucleotide sequence is TGTGCCACCAGCAGAGACAGGGGACGAGGCTACACCTTC. With the rest looked up from the reference TRBV15 and TRBJ1-2 genes rather than sequenced, the full variable domain is DAMVIQNPRYQVTQFGKPVTLSCSQTLNHNVMYWYQQKSSQAPKLLFHYYDKDFNNEADTPDNFQSRRPNTSFCFLDIRSPGLGDTAMYLCATSRDRGRGYTFGSGTRLTVV.